This T cell receptor (beta chain) was sequenced for a study of blood T cell repertoires in COVID-19. Turning to the study itself: The United States, Italy and Spain provided the acute and convalescent COVID-19 samples. Sources were T cells, B-cell-depleted T cells, or PBMCs; the material itself was cDNA or gDNA.

Original processing notes: Reference gene primer amplification gave estimated nucleated cell counts. The table came from immunoSEQ multiplex PCR; TCRdb's copy has only in-frame clones and leaves some out. V and J calls and clone size follow that table, whereas D and trimming were derived from the DNA. The table has roughly 110,000 clones, approximately 80% seen once; the top ten hold over 7.5%. Input material: peripheral blood. The sequence derives from a woman between 40 and 55 years old with acute or convalescent COVID-19.

CDR3 DNA: TGTGCCAGCAGCTTGGAGTTGGGGGGAAAAGGGCCGAATCAGCCCCAGCATTTT. It translates to CASSLELGGKGPNQPQHF. V and J are TRBV5-5 and TRBJ1-5, with D tentatively TRBD1 (5 bases). Germline lookup yields CDR1 SGHKS and CDR2 YYEKEE (reference sequence). The CDR3 sequence is 18 residues long. The germline V and J ends were trimmed by 0 bases and 4 bases, with 20 bases remaining between them.